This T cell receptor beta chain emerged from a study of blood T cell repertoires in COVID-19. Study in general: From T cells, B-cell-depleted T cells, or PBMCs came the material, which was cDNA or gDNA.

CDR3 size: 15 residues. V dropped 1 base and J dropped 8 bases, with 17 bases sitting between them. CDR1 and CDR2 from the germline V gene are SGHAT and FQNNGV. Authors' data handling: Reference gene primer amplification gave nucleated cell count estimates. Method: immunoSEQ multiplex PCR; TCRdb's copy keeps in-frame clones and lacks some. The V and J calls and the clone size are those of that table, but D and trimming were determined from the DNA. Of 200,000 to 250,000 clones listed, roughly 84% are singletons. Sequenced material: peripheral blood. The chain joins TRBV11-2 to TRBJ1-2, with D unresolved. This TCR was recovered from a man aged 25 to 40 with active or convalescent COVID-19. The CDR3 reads CASSLANTPLGGYTF. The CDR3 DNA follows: TGTGCCAGCAGCTTAGCCAATACCCCGCTAGGCGGCTACACCTTC.